Shown below are 24 T cell receptor beta chains from a single sample sequenced in a study of T cells in narcolepsy. Repertoires were generated with immunoSEQ multiplex PCR, while TCRdb's copy carries only in-frame clones and drops some. The data contain 27,000 or so clones, around 87% of them singletons. Sequencing used memory (CD45RA-) CD4+ T cells from blood. The source is a human donor in good health.

J is TRBJ2-7 and V is TRBV11-2; 8 positions match TRBD2. Trimming cost V 11 bases and J 6 bases; bases outside gene matches: 6. The germline V gene has CDR1 SGHAT and CDR2 FQNNGV. The CDR3 extends over 11 amino acids. The CDR3 loop is CAAGTRREQYF. CDR3 DNA sequence: TGTGCCGCGGGGACTAGGCGCGAGCAGTACTTC.

This chain connects TRBV4-2 to TRBJ2-3, with 7 nucleotides matching TRBD1. V gave up 0 bases and J gave up 2 bases; unmatched junction bases: 8. This CDR3 has 17 amino acids. CDR1 and CDR2 from the germline V gene are LGHNA and YNFKEQ. This chain's CDR3 is CASSQEPSTGFTDTQYF. The CDR3 DNA sequence: TGTGCCAGCAGCCAAGAACCTTCGACAGGGTTCACAGATACGCAGTATTTT.

The V and J genes are TRBV5-1 and TRBJ2-7, with D perhaps matching TRBD1 or TRBD2 (6 bases each). The CDR3 contains 14 residues. Germline CDR1 reads SGHRS; CDR2 reads YFSETQ. V was pared by 2 bases and J by 2 bases, with 11 bases between. The CDR3 DNA reads as TGCGCCAGCAGCTTTGGGGGGACACCCTACGAGCAGTACTTC. Encoded protein: CASSFGGTPYEQYF.

This clone has just a few counts. The chain couples TRBV7-2 to TRBJ2-1, with a weak D call TRBD1 (6 bases). The V and J ends lost 7 bases and 7 bases respectively, with 17 bases between them. This CDR3 contains 14 residues. CDR1 and CDR2 (germline): SGHTA, FQGNSA. The CDR3 here is CASTKGGSRNEQFF. CDR3 sequence (DNA): TGTGCCAGCACAAAAGGGGGTAGTAGAAATGAGCAGTTCTTC.

The genes are TRBV7-9 and TRBJ2-2; possible D gene TRBD1, 6 bases. The V end was cut by 1 base, the J end by 1 base, with 7 bases between. Germline V gene lookup returns CDR1 SEHNR and CDR2 FQNEAQ (reference sequence). This CDR3 is built from 15 residues. CDR3 region: CASSLGTENTGELFF. The CDR3 DNA is TGTGCCAGCAGCTTAGGGACAGAGAACACCGGGGAGCTGTTTTTT.

This chain connects TRBV12-2 to TRBJ1-2; the D call TRBD1 from the table was never checked on the DNA. TRBV12-2 is reported as a pseudogene. This CDR3 is built from 15 residues. The DNA for the CDR3 is TGTGCAAGTCGCTTAGCAGGCCAGGGGGCGGAAGGCTACACCTTC. Translation gives CASRLAGQGAEGYTF.

The chain employs TRBV9 and TRBJ2-3, with 8 positions matching TRBD2. The CDR3 runs to 16 residues. The V segment lost 0 bases and the J segment 2 bases; nucleotides outside the gene matches: 5. Germline assignment: CDR1 SGDLS and CDR2 YYNGEE. The CDR3 DNA reads as TGTGCCAGCAGCGTAGGAGCGGGGGTTACCACAGATACGCAGTATTTT. Its protein product is CASSVGAGVTTDTQYF.

CDR3 in DNA: TGTGCCAGCAGCCCCCAAGCCACTGGAAACACCATATATTTT. This gives the protein CASSPQATGNTIYF. The V call is TRBV28, the J call TRBJ1-3, with D uncertain. Per the germline V gene, CDR1 is MDHEN and CDR2 is SYDVKM. This CDR3 is built from 14 residues. Trimming took off 6 bases at V and 2 bases at J, with 11 bases between the two ends. The full variable domain, its missing parts supplied by reference TRBV28 and TRBJ1-3, is DVKVTQSSRYLVKRTGEKVFLECVQDMDHENMFWYRQDPGLGLRLIYFSYDVKMKEKGDIPEGYSVSREKKERFSLILESASTNQTSMYLCASSPQATGNTIYFGEGSWLTVV.

V and J are TRBV7-2 and TRBJ1-4, with a possible D match to TRBD1 (6 bases). V was cut by 5 bases and J by 3 bases, with 13 bases left in between. The germline gives CDR1 SGHTA, CDR2 FQGNSA. This CDR3 region has 15 residues. The CDR3 DNA is TGTGCCAGCAGCATCAGGACAGCATCTAATGAAAAACTGTTTTTT. Encoded protein: CASSIRTASNEKLFF.

The V call is TRBV18, the J call TRBJ2-7, with TRBD1 matching 7 bases. With V trimmed by 0 bases and J by 3 bases, 8 bases remained unmatched. The CDR3 consists of 16 residues. Germline CDR1 and CDR2: KGHSH and LQKENI. The CDR3 region has the DNA TGTGCCAGCTCACCACCAAGTGCAGGGGGTATCTACGAGCAGTACTTC. Residues: CASSPPSAGGIYEQYF.

The chain uses TRBV14 and TRBJ2-3; no firm D call. Per the germline V gene, CDR1 is SGHDN and CDR2 is FVKESK. V shed 2 bases and J shed 9 bases, with 12 bases lying between them. This CDR3 comprises 13 residues. The CDR3 nucleotides are TGTGCCAGCAGCCAACAGTCCCTGGGGACGCAGTATTTT. It translates to CASSQQSLGTQYF.

The V and J genes are TRBV29-1 and TRBJ1-1; D not certain. CDR3 length equals 14 residues. V lost 4 bases to trimming and J lost 0 bases, with 12 bases between them. CDR1 and CDR2 from the germline V gene are SQVTM and ANQGSEA. CDR3 in amino acids: CSVVTVRLNTEAFF. The CDR3 DNA reads as TGCAGCGTTGTTACGGTCCGCCTGAACACTGAAGCTTTCTTT.

This rearrangement joins TRBV28 to TRBJ2-7; 9 bases are a match to TRBD1. J lost 1 base, V lost 5 bases, and 9 bases had no gene match. This CDR3 contains 16 residues. In germline, CDR1 is MDHEN, CDR2 SYDVKM. CDR3 residues: CASSDFLGQGSYEQYF. The CDR3, as DNA: TGTGCCAGCAGTGATTTTCTGGGACAGGGTTCCTACGAGCAGTACTTC.

The chain uses TRBV19 and TRBJ1-5, with 10 bases fitting TRBD1. V lost 5 bases to trimming and J lost 5 bases; unmatched junction nucleotides: 3. This CDR3 is 14 amino acids long. Germline loops: CDR1 LNHDA, CDR2 SQIVND (reference sequence). The CDR3 here is CASSVGTGDQPQHF. The CDR3 DNA follows: TGTGCCAGTAGTGTCGGGACAGGGGATCAGCCCCAGCATTTT.

The chain recombines TRBV5-1 with TRBJ1-5; TRBD1 is a possible D gene (6 bases). Looked up from germline, CDR1 is SGHRS and CDR2 is YFSETQ. This CDR3 spans 15 amino acids. The V and J ends lost 4 bases and 6 bases respectively, with 17 bases between them. CDR3 sequence: CASSIGVGTSQPQHF. The CDR3 DNA sequence: TGCGCCAGCAGCATTGGGGTGGGGACAAGTCAGCCCCAGCATTTT. Filled out from reference TRBV5-1 and TRBJ1-5, the complete variable domain reads KAGVTQTPRYLIKTRGQQVTLSCSPISGHRSVSWYQQTPGQGLQFLFEYFSETQRNKGNFPGRFSGRQFSNSRSEMNVSTLELGDSALYLCASSIGVGTSQPQHFGDGTRLSIL.

CDR3 amino acids: CASSEGGALSTEAFF. CDR3 DNA: TGCGCCAGCAGCGAAGGGGGGGCGCTGAGCACTGAAGCTTTCTTT. The chain carries TRBV10-1 and TRBJ1-1; a possible D gene is TRBD1 (6 bases). The V end lost 6 bases, the J end lost 4 bases, and 18 bases lay between the germline ends. There are 15 residues in the CDR3. CDR1 is WNHNN and CDR2 is SYGVQD in the germline V gene (reference sequence).

V and J are TRBV2 and TRBJ2-5; TRBD2 matches 12 bases. The CDR3 extends over 16 amino acids. The V gene end was trimmed by 3 bases and the J gene end by 5 bases; junction bases not matched to a gene: 7. Germline CDR1 is SNHLY and CDR2 is FYNNEI. The CDR3 is CASSDLAGGKRETQYF. CDR3 nucleotide sequence: TGTGCCAGCAGTGACCTAGCGGGGGGGAAGAGGGAGACCCAGTACTTC.

This clone was counted between two and nine times. The chain links TRBV5-1 to TRBJ2-5; 15 nucleotides align to TRBD2. The J segment lost 5 bases and the V segment lost 4 bases, leaving 6 bases of the junction unmatched. The CDR3 is 16 amino acids. Germline V gene lookup returns CDR1 SGHRS and CDR2 YFSETQ. CDR3: CASSLGLAGGSETQYF. The CDR3 bases are TGCGCCAGCAGCCTGGGACTAGCGGGAGGCAGTGAGACCCAGTACTTC.

V gene TRBV29-1 combines with J gene TRBJ2-3; TRBD1 is a possible D gene (7 bases). CDR1 is SQVTM and CDR2 is ANQGSEA in the germline V gene. V was trimmed by 7 bases and J by 5 bases, leaving 16 bases between them. This CDR3 spans 13 amino acids. The CDR3 sequence is CSAAGGQGDTQYF. CDR3 DNA: TGCAGCGCGGCAGGGGGGCAGGGAGATACGCAGTATTTT.

A remark on this clone: At one end the junction does not follow the germline gene, possibly because of a read error. The identical CDR3 is also encoded by other nucleotide sequences in the sample. The CDR3 DNA follows: TGTGCCAGCAGTATCAGGGGGTCGAACACTGAAGCTTTCTTT. It is translated as CASSIRGSNTEAFF. This chain links TRBV19 with TRBJ1-1; 7 positions agree with TRBD1. Germline V gene sequence: CDR1 LNHDA, CDR2 SQIVND (reference sequence). CDR3 size: 14 residues.

The chain couples TRBV7-6 to TRBJ1-3; 11 positions match TRBD1. The DNA end is more similar to TRBJ2-2, so the J call may be wrong. The CDR3 extends over 17 amino acids. The germline gives CDR1 SGHVS, CDR2 FNYEAQ. Here the CDR3 DNA reads TGTGCCAGCAGCTTATGGCCCGGGACAGGGGGATCCGGGGAGCTGTTTTTT. Its protein product is CASSLWPGTGGSGELFF.

This clone was counted between two and nine times. This chain links TRBV4-1 with TRBJ1-4; 7 nucleotides match TRBD1. Germline assignment: CDR1 MGHRA and CDR2 YSYEKL. The CDR3 has 14 amino acids. J was trimmed by 9 bases and V by 4 bases; bases with no gene match: 8. CDR3 bases: TGCGCCAGCAGCCTGAACCGGGACAGCAAAAAACTGTTTTTT. Translated: CASSLNRDSKKLFF.

The chain employs TRBV7-2 and TRBJ2-1; D gene ambiguous. The CDR3 totals 18 residues. Trimming stripped 5 bases from V and 0 bases from J, with 20 bases between. Germline-derived CDR1 and CDR2 are SGHTA and FQGNSA. The CDR3 DNA is TGTGCCAGCAGCCCCCAAGTGAGGTTAACCTCCTCCTACAATGAGCAGTTCTTC. It is translated as CASSPQVRLTSSYNEQFF.

The J gene is TRBJ2-1, the V gene TRBV4-2, with no clear D. This CDR3 is 15 amino acids long. V lost 1 base and J lost 0, with 7 bases in between. The germline CDR1 and CDR2 sequences are LGHNA and YNFKEQ. The CDR3 DNA is TGTGCCAGCAGCCAAGCCCCAAACTCCTACAATGAGCAGTTCTTC. As protein: CASSQAPNSYNEQFF.